This entry features one TCR beta chain sequence. Its antigen is not identified. From germline, CDR1 is DFQATT and CDR2 SNEGSKA (reference sequence). CDR3 length: 16 residues. Unmatched junction bases numbered 12, after V lost 6 bases and J lost 3 bases. The data were taken from a study of post-analysis software for immune sequencing data. Study-level findings and limits: In patients, five TRBV segments were more frequent than in controls, with TRBV5-6, TRBV5-1 and TRBV20-1 among them. People with multiple sclerosis had a significantly lower normalized Chao1 diversity than controls did. Strong co-clustering by F measure linked samples that shared a preparation batch.

cDNA libraries of TCR beta carried unique molecular identifiers. T cells numbering 1 to 10 million yielded cDNA molecules that totaled about 500,000. One entry per CDR3 protein results from TCRdb running MiXCR on the PCR reads. The sample has about 150,000 distinct CDR3 sequences, 25% to 35% seen once. The chain carries TRBV20-1 and TRBJ1-2, with TRBD1 matching over 11 bases. Sequenced: blood. The sequence was collected from a girl between 5 and 17 years old with multiple sclerosis. The CDR3 protein is CSADKPGTGGDYGYTF. CDR3 bases: TGCAGTGCCGACAAGCCTGGGACAGGGGGTGACTATGGCTACACCTTC.